This T cell receptor beta chain came from a study of T cells in Graves' hyperthyroidism and ophthalmopathy. At the level of the study: The authors collected peripheral blood at initial diagnosis, before any treatment. Study-wide findings and caveats: The model anticipated ophthalmopathy a median approximately six months pre-onset. The blood repertoire included most of the expanded thyroid clonotypes above 0.001.

Notes on this clonotype: Its target is not known.

Authors of the study amplified TCR beta CDR3 regions from RNA transcripts. Carried out on the TCR CDR3, a first-round RT-PCR used the HTBI primer set. MiXCR was run by TCRdb on the multiplex PCR reads, yielding one entry per CDR3 protein. The sample lists approximately 400,000 distinct CDR3 sequences; roughly an eighth were seen once. Ophthalmopathy cases met thresholds of Clinical Activity Score at least 3, NOSPECS grade at least 4 and duration under 3 months. V lost 0 bases and J lost 0, with 12 bases in between. The CDR3 spans 17 residues. The gene calls are TRBV12-3 or TRBV12-4 and TRBJ1-5; D ambiguous. Sequences were obtained from blood. This clonotype was sampled from a middle-aged man with Graves' ophthalmopathy. The DNA for the CDR3 is TGTGCCAGCAGTTTAGCGTGGTCAGGAAATAGCAATCAGCCCCAGCATTTT. As protein: CASSLAWSGNSNQPQHF.